Listed below are T cell receptor beta chains from one sample, sequenced in a study of control samples from healthy donors and cancer patients. Clones were read by immunoSEQ multiplex PCR, and TCRdb kept only the in-frame ones, dropping some. The table shows about 160,000 clones, with around 94% occurring only once. Sequencing was done on a sample of PBMCs. These TCRs come from a man between 60 and 70 years old with colorectal cancer. The CDR3 runs from the conserved cysteine through the conserved F or W. Fields, in order: V gene, J gene, clone size, D gene, CDR3 DNA, CDR3 protein. The D gene is left open where the match is weak. Clone sizes are given selectively: once, few, many, or a class where the clone is expanded.

v_call: TRBV30; j_call: TRBJ1-1; clone_size: -; d_call: -; cdr3_nt: TGTGCCTGGAGTGTACGCAACGGCAGGGTAACTTTCTTT; cdr3_aa: CAWSVRNGRVTFF
v_call: TRBV25-1; j_call: TRBJ2-1; clone_size: once; d_call: -; cdr3_nt: TGTGCCAGCGCTAATACCCGAGGGGACCACAATGAGCAGTTCTTC; cdr3_aa: CASANTRGDHNEQFF
v_call: TRBV19; j_call: TRBJ1-2; clone_size: -; d_call: TRBD1; cdr3_nt: TGTGCCAGTAGCCCCCGGGACAGGGGCCACTATGGCTACACCTTC; cdr3_aa: CASSPRDRGHYGYTF
v_call: TRBV4-1; j_call: TRBJ2-2; clone_size: -; d_call: -; cdr3_nt: TGCGCCAGCAGCCATGGGGGGTTGGTCGGGGAGCTGTTTTTT; cdr3_aa: CASSHGGLVGELFF
v_call: TRBV7-6; j_call: TRBJ1-2; clone_size: few; d_call: -; cdr3_nt: TGTGCCAGCAGCCCGGCCGGGGGGGGCTATGGCTACACCTTC; cdr3_aa: CASSPAGGGYGYTF
v_call: TRBV2; j_call: TRBJ1-5; clone_size: -; d_call: -; cdr3_nt: TGTGCCAGCAGTGGGACCGCTAATCAGCCCCAGCATTTT; cdr3_aa: CASSGTANQPQHF
v_call: TRBV27; j_call: TRBJ1-4; clone_size: -; d_call: TRBD1; cdr3_nt: TGTGCCAGCAGTTTACAGGGGGTAAATGAAAAACTGTTTTTT; cdr3_aa: CASSLQGVNEKLFF
v_call: TRBV19; j_call: TRBJ2-7; clone_size: -; d_call: -; cdr3_nt: TGTGCCAGTAGTCCTCAAAGGGGGGAGCAGTACTTC; cdr3_aa: CASSPQRGEQYF
v_call: TRBV4-1; j_call: TRBJ2-3; clone_size: -; d_call: -; cdr3_nt: TGCGCCAGCAGCCAATATACGGGCGGGGGCACAGATACGCAGTATTTT; cdr3_aa: CASSQYTGGGTDTQYF
v_call: TRBV28; j_call: TRBJ1-4; clone_size: -; d_call: -; cdr3_nt: TGTGCCAGCAGCTCCGGGACATCAACTAATGAAAAACTGTTTTTT; cdr3_aa: CASSSGTSTNEKLFF
v_call: TRBV24-1; j_call: TRBJ1-2; clone_size: once; d_call: -; cdr3_nt: TGTGCCACCAGTGATTTGTATAACTATGGCTACACCTTC; cdr3_aa: CATSDLYNYGYTF
v_call: TRBV6-5; j_call: TRBJ1-1; clone_size: -; d_call: -; cdr3_nt: TGTGCCAGCGGAAGGGGAGAACTCACTGAAGCTTTCTTT; cdr3_aa: CASGRGELTEAFF
v_call: TRBV7-9; j_call: TRBJ1-2; clone_size: -; d_call: -; cdr3_nt: TGTGCCAGCAGCTTATCGAACAGACCCTCTAACTATGGCTACACCTTC; cdr3_aa: CASSLSNRPSNYGYTF
v_call: TRBV5-8; j_call: TRBJ2-5; clone_size: -; d_call: -; cdr3_nt: TGTGCCAGCAGAAAGGTCTCAAGGGTTTCAGAGACCCAGTACTTC; cdr3_aa: CASRKVSRVSETQYF
v_call: TRBV7-2; j_call: TRBJ2-7; clone_size: -; d_call: -; cdr3_nt: TGTGCCAGCAGAGCCCCTCAGGGGCACGAGCAGTACTTC; cdr3_aa: CASRAPQGHEQYF
v_call: TRBV19; j_call: TRBJ1-1; clone_size: -; d_call: TRBD1; cdr3_nt: TGTGCCAGCAGCCGACAGGGCCGGACTGAAGCTTTCTTT; cdr3_aa: CASSRQGRTEAFF
v_call: TRBV7-2; j_call: TRBJ2-7; clone_size: -; d_call: -; cdr3_nt: TGTGCCAGCAGCCCGACGCTTGGGCGGAACGAGCAGTACTTC; cdr3_aa: CASSPTLGRNEQYF
v_call: TRBV20-1; j_call: TRBJ1-1; clone_size: -; d_call: TRBD1; cdr3_nt: TGCAGTGCTAGTCTTACAGGGGACGGGAACACTGAAGCTTTCTTT; cdr3_aa: CSASLTGDGNTEAFF
v_call: TRBV4-2; j_call: TRBJ2-5; clone_size: once; d_call: TRBD2; cdr3_nt: TGTGCCAGCAGCCACGCGGGGTTAGCGGGGGGTGAGGAGACCCAGTACTTC; cdr3_aa: CASSHAGLAGGEETQYF
v_call: TRBV30; j_call: TRBJ2-6; clone_size: -; d_call: -; cdr3_nt: TGTGCCTGGAGTTACAGGACCGGAGCCAACGTCCTGACTTTC; cdr3_aa: CAWSYRTGANVLTF
v_call: TRBV14; j_call: TRBJ2-6; clone_size: -; d_call: TRBD2; cdr3_nt: TGTGCCAGCAGCCAAGTTGCGGGGGGGTATTTCTCTGGGGCCAACGTCCTGACTTTC; cdr3_aa: CASSQVAGGYFSGANVLTF
v_call: TRBV25-1; j_call: TRBJ1-6; clone_size: -; d_call: TRBD1; cdr3_nt: TGTGCCAGCAGTGCCCAGGGGGAAAGTTCACCCCTCCACTTT; cdr3_aa: CASSAQGESSPLHF
v_call: TRBV21-1; j_call: TRBJ2-4; clone_size: -; d_call: -; cdr3_nt: TGTGCCAGCAGCACGGTAGATAACATTCAGTACTTC; cdr3_aa: CASSTVDNIQYF
v_call: TRBV3-1/TRBV3-2; j_call: TRBJ2-2; clone_size: few; d_call: -; cdr3_nt: TGTGCCAGCAGCCTGGGACTCCCCTTCACCGGGGAGCTGTTTTTT; cdr3_aa: CASSLGLPFTGELFF
v_call: TRBV7-2; j_call: TRBJ2-3; clone_size: -; d_call: TRBD1; cdr3_nt: TGTGCCAGCAGCCCGGGACAGGGGGCAGCGGATACGCAGTATTTT; cdr3_aa: CASSPGQGAADTQYF
v_call: TRBV7-9; j_call: TRBJ2-3; clone_size: -; d_call: TRBD2; cdr3_nt: TGTGCCAGCAGCTTAGGACTAGCGGGGCCCCCCACAGATACGCAGTATTTT; cdr3_aa: CASSLGLAGPPTDTQYF